The sequence of this T cell receptor beta chain was determined in a study of blood T cell repertoires in COVID-19. At the level of the study: Some COVID-19 samples were acute and others convalescent; all came from the United States, Italy and Spain.

Authors' processing steps: Cell counts per sample came from amplifying reference gene primers. The data were produced by immunoSEQ multiplex PCR, yet TCRdb's version contains in-frame clones alone and is incomplete. Clone size and the V and J calls come from that table; the DNA yielded D and trimming. The table includes nearly 45,000 clones, approximately 80% detected once. CDR1 is SGHNT, CDR2 YYREEE, per germline (reference sequence). The V and J ends lost 4 bases and 7 bases, in that order; junction bases with no gene match: 5. The CDR3 spans 14 residues. The sequencing input was peripheral blood. This receptor was obtained from a human donor in a cohort sampled during active COVID-19. The chain combines TRBV5-4 with TRBJ2-1; 10 bases match TRBD2. The CDR3 loop is CASSLLAGANEQFF. The CDR3 coding sequence is TGTGCCAGCAGCCTTCTAGCGGGAGCAAATGAGCAGTTCTTC.